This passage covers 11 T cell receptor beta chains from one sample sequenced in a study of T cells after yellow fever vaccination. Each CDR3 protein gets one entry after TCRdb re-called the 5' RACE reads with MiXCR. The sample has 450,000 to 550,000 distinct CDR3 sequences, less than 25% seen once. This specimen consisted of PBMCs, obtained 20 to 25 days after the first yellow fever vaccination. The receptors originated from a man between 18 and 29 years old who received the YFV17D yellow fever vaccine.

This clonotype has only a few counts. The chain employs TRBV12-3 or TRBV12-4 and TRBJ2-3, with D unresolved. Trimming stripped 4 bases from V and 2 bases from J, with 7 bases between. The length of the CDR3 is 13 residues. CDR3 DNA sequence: TGTGCCAGCAGTTCCGGCAACACAGATACGCAGTATTTT. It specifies CASSSGNTDTQYF.

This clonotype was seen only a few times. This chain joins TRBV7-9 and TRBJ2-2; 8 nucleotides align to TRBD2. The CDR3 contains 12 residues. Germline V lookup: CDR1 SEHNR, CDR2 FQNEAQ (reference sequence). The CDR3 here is CGGLVNTGELFF. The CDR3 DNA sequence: TGTGGGGGACTAGTGAACACCGGGGAGCTGTTTTTT.

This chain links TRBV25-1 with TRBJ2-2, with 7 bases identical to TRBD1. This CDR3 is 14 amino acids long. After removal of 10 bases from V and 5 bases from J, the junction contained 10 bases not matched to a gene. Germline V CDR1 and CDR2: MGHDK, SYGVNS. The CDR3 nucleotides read TGTGCCACACTTCCGGGACAGCGGACCGGGGAGCTGTTTTTT. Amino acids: CATLPGQRTGELFF. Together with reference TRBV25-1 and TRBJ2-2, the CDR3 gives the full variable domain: EADIYQTPRYLVIGTGKKITLECSQTMGHDKMYWYQQDPGMELHLIHYSYGVNSTEKGDLSSESTVSRIRTEHFPLTLESARPSHTSQYLCATLPGQRTGELFFGEGSRLTVL.

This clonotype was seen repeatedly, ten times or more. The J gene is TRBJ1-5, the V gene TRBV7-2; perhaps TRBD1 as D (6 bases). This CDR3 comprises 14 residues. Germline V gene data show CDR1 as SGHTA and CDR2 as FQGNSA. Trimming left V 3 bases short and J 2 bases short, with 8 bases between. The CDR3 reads CASSFRQGNQPQHF. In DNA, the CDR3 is TGTGCCAGCAGCTTCCGACAGGGCAATCAGCCCCAGCATTTT.

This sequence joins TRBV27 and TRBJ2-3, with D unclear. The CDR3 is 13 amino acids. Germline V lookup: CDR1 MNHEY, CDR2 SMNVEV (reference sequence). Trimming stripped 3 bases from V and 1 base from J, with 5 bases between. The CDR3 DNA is TGTGCCAGCAGTTTCAAGCGCACAGATACGCAGTATTTT. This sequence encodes CASSFKRTDTQYF.

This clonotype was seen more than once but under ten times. The CDR3 bases are TGTGCCAGCAGCGAGACAGCTGCTGAGCAGTTCTTC. Translation gives CASSETAAEQFF. The gene calls are TRBV9 and TRBJ2-1, with D tentatively TRBD1 (5 bases). CDR3 length equals 12 residues. CDR1 and CDR2 (germline): SGDLS, YYNGEE. Trimming pared 3 bases from V and 9 bases from J, leaving 10 bases between.

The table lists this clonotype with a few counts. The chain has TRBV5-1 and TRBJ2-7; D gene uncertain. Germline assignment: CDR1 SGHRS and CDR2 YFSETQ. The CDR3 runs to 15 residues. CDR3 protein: CASSLAAFPSSEQYV. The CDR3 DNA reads TGCGCCAGCAGCTTGGCCGCTTTCCCGTCCTCCGAGCAGTACGTC.

The CDR3 DNA is TGCGCCAGCAGCCAAGTGGGGACAGGAATGGGGACAGATACGCAGTATTTT. Its protein product is CASSQVGTGMGTDTQYF. The chain combines TRBV4-1 with TRBJ2-3, with 8 nucleotides matching TRBD1. CDR3 size: 17 residues. The germline gives CDR1 MGHRA, CDR2 YSYEKL. The V and J ends lost 1 base and 3 bases, in that order; junction bases with no gene match: 9.

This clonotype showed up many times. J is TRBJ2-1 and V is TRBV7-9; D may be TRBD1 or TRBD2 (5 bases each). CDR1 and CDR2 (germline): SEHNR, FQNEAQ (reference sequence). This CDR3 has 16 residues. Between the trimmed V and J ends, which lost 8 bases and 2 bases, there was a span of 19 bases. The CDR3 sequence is CASYPRGDGTYNEQFF. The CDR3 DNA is TGTGCCAGCTATCCCAGAGGGGACGGCACCTACAATGAGCAGTTCTTC.

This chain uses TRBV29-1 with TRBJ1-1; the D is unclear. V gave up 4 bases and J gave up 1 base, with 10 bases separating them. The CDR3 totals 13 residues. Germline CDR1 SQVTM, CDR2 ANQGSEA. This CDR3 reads CSVVSPRNTEAFF. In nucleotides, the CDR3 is TGCAGCGTTGTTTCCCCACGGAACACTGAAGCTTTCTTT. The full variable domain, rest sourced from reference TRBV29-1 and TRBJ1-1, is SAVISQKPSRDICQRGTSLTIQCQVDSQVTMMFWYRQQPGQSLTLIATANQGSEATYESGFVIDKFPISRPNLTFSTLTVSNMSPEDSSIYLCSVVSPRNTEAFFGQGTRLTVV.

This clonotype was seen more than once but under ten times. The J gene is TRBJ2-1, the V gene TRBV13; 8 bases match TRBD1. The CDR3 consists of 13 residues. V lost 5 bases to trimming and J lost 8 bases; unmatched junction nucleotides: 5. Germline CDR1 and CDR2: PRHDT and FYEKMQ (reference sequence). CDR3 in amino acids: CASSPTGEDEQFF. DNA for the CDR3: TGTGCCAGCAGCCCGACAGGGGAGGATGAGCAGTTCTTC.